This T cell receptor beta chain was documented in a study of tumor and adjacent non-tumor tissue in lung cancer. The study's findings and limits: Top 100 clones took a larger repertoire share in normal lung.

The library came from three nested PCR rounds adapted from ARM-PCR protocols. Using its own MiXCR run on the multiplex PCR reads, TCRdb lists one record per CDR3 protein. The sample lists 70,000 to 95,000 distinct CDR3 sequences, just over 75% occurring once. A word on this clonotype: The antigen is not known. One end of the junction is discordant with germline, which a read error may explain.

This CDR3 is 14 amino acids long. Germline V CDR1 and CDR2: SGHAT, FQDESV (reference sequence). The template was RNA from unsorted bulk tissue. The normal lung tissue was taken more than 3 cm from the tumor edge. Between August and November 2014, newly diagnosed, chemotherapy-naive lung cancer patients underwent thoracic surgery in China. The origin of this receptor is a man between 70 and 80 years old with non-small cell lung cancer. The specimen was distant non-tumor lung tissue. V is TRBV11-1 and J is TRBJ2-1; 8 positions match TRBD2. The CDR3 region is CASSSAGAYNEQFF. CDR3 DNA sequence: TGTGCCAGCAGCTCAGCGGGGGCCTACAATGAGCAGTTCTTT.